This T cell receptor (beta chain) was captured by sequencing in a study of T cell repertoires in cytomegalovirus infection. Overall study context: It was recently identified HLA-C-restricted and well-studied HLA-B-restricted CMV epitopes that the study used.

CDR1 is MNHNY and CDR2 is SVGAGI in the germline V gene (reference sequence). V gave up 2 bases and J gave up 11 bases; unmatched junction bases: 7. The CDR3 spans 13 residues. The study's findings and limits: The ex vivo response showed dominance by HLA-C-restricted CMV-specific TCR beta clonotypes.

TCRdb called the reads again in MiXCR, with one record for every CDR3 protein. The sample comprises 700,000 to 850,000 distinct CDR3 sequences, roughly 33% of which are singletons, and roughly 12% rests with the top ten. On this clonotype: What it recognizes is unknown.

This clonotype was sampled from a human donor in good health (CMV status not recorded). Some clones in this sample may be carry-over from other donors' samples. The V call is TRBV6-6, the J call TRBJ1-1; 8 bases align to TRBD1. Sequencing was performed on cultured CD8+ T cells from PBMCs, taken from culture after CMV antigen stimulation. The CDR3 nucleotides are TGTGCCAGCAGTTACGCCGGGACAGGAAATGCTTTCTTT. Its translation: CASSYAGTGNAFF.